A selection of T cell receptor beta chains follows, all from one sample in a study of memory CD4+ T cells and cytomegalovirus serostatus. Clones were read by immunoSEQ multiplex PCR, and TCRdb kept only the in-frame ones, dropping some. This sample has fewer than 50,000 clones, with around three quarters found just once. The source material was memory CD4+ T cells from blood. All receptors come from an adult in good health and CMV-seronegative. Each CDR3 is given with its conserved first and last residue. D genes are given only for firm matches. Size values are once, few and many counts, or a class for expanded clones, and some rows have none.

clone_size	v_call	j_call	d_call	cdr3_nt	cdr3_aa
-	TRBV2	TRBJ2-1	TRBD2	TGTGCCTCAAAGGGGGGACTAGCGGGACTGCCCTCCTACAATGAGCAGTTCTTC	CASKGGLAGLPSYNEQFF
-	TRBV5-1	TRBJ2-4	-	TGCGCCAGCAGCCCCGGGGGCTTAAACATTCAGTACTTC	CASSPGGLNIQYF
-	TRBV5-6	TRBJ1-2	-	TGTGCCAGCAGCCTGCTTTCGGCAGAACCTAACCCCGCTAACTATGGCTACACCTTC	CASSLLSAEPNPANYGYTF
once	TRBV11-3	TRBJ2-7	TRBD1	TGTGCCAGCAGCCGGACCGGGACAGGGTTATCCGAGCAGTACTTC	CASSRTGTGLSEQYF
-	TRBV5-1	TRBJ2-6	-	TGCGCCAGCAGCGGAGTTGCCTTGGCTGGGGCCAACGTCCTGACTTTC	CASSGVALAGANVLTF
-	TRBV5-3	TRBJ2-7	-	TGTGCCAGAAGCTTCGCGCGTTCCCACTACGAGCAGTACTTC	CARSFARSHYEQYF
-	TRBV7-9	TRBJ2-7	TRBD1	TGTGCCAGCAGCTTAGCTCGGACAGGGAACGAGCAGTACTTC	CASSLARTGNEQYF
once	TRBV7-9	TRBJ1-2	TRBD1	TGTGCCAGCAGCTCCCGGGGACAGGGGGAAGCGACTGGCTACACCTTC	CASSSRGQGEATGYTF
-	TRBV6-4	TRBJ1-1	-	TGTGCCAGCAGTAAAGACAGATTGAACACTGAAGCTTTCTTT	CASSKDRLNTEAFF
-	TRBV6-9	TRBJ2-7	TRBD2	TGTGCCAGCACCCCAAGCGGGAGTCCCGACGAGCAGTACTTC	CASTPSGSPDEQYF
-	TRBV30	TRBJ1-2	-	TGTGCCTGGAGTCCTTCCGGTCGAGGCTATGGCTACACCTTC	CAWSPSGRGYGYTF
-	TRBV12-5	TRBJ2-2	-	TGTGCTAGCGGGGCACAGGGACGCACGAACACCGGGGAGCTGTTTTTT	CASGAQGRTNTGELFF
-	TRBV5-4	TRBJ1-1	-	TGTGCCAGCAGCTTGGTGGCGGGGCAGTCCACTGAAGCTTTCTTT	CASSLVAGQSTEAFF